Following are 25 T cell receptor beta chains from one sample sequenced in a study of CD8 T cells in Susac syndrome. An amount of RNA that ranged from about 0.45 to 1 ug was reverse transcribed with random hexamers. TCRdb re-analysed the immunoSEQ multiplex PCR reads in MiXCR, keeping a single row per CDR3 protein. This table holds about 120,000 distinct CDR3 sequences, nearly 95% found once. Sequencing used CD4+ T cells from PBMCs. The receptors originated from a human donor in good health.

This chain links TRBV7-3 with TRBJ2-2, with 10 positions matching TRBD2. This CDR3 contains 16 residues. The germline V gene has CDR1 SGHTA and CDR2 FQGTGA. V trimming: 5 bases; J trimming: 4 bases; junction bases outside the gene matches: 7. The CDR3 DNA reads TGTGCCAGCAGCCGAGCGGGGGGGCCTAGCACCGGGGAGCTGTTTTTT. Protein product: CASSRAGGPSTGELFF.

The rearrangement uses TRBV12-3 or TRBV12-4 and TRBJ1-5; D may be TRBD1 (6 bases). The CDR3 contains 13 residues. V was trimmed by 0 bases and J by 6 bases, leaving 6 bases between them. The CDR3 nucleotides are TGTGCCAGCAGTTTAGCAGGGGGTCAGCCCCAGCATTTT. Its translation: CASSLAGGQPQHF.

CDR3: CASRSDPSGYTF. Written as DNA, the CDR3 is TGTGCCAGCAGATCTGATCCTTCGGGCTACACCTTC. The gene calls are TRBV7-2 and TRBJ1-2; no firm D call. This CDR3 has 12 amino acids. Germline CDR1 and CDR2: SGHTA and FQGNSA. Trimming took off 6 bases at V and 8 bases at J, with 13 bases between the two ends.

The chain uses TRBV7-9 and TRBJ2-7, with D possibly being TRBD1 (6 bases). Trimming took off 3 bases at V and 12 bases at J, with 18 bases between the two ends. CDR3 size: 13 residues. Germline V gene data show CDR1 as SEHNR and CDR2 as FQNEAQ (reference sequence). The CDR3 DNA reads as TGTGCCAGCAGCTTGACAGGTGCGATATGGCGGTACTTC. This sequence encodes CASSLTGAIWRYF.

The chain employs TRBV7-9 and TRBJ2-1; weak D call: TRBD2 (6 bases). CDR1 is SEHNR and CDR2 is FQNEAQ in the germline V gene (reference sequence). The V gene lost 5 bases and the J gene lost 10 bases, with 9 bases spanning the gap. The CDR3 spans 11 residues. The CDR3 sequence: CASSRGAEQFF. CDR3 DNA sequence: TGTGCCAGCAGCCGCGGGGCGGAGCAGTTCTTC.

Concerning this clonotype itself: At one of its ends the junction is not consistent with the germline gene, which may arise from a read error. The V gene is TRBV10-2, the J gene TRBJ1-1; D is uncertain. The CDR3 sequence is 10 residues long. Germline V gives CDR1 WSHSY, CDR2 SAAADI. CDR3 residues: CASGSGEALF. In DNA, the CDR3 is TGCGCCAGCGGTTCCGGGGAAGCTCTCTTT.

The chain uses TRBV3-1 and TRBJ2-5, with 9 bases fitting TRBD2. V dropped 0 bases and J dropped 5; count of bases not matched to a gene: 13. This CDR3 contains 18 residues. Germline lookup yields CDR1 LGHDT and CDR2 YNNKEL (reference sequence). The CDR3 DNA is TGTGCCAGCAGCCAAGAAGTCGTCCTAGCGGGAATAGGGGAGACCCAGTACTTC. Its protein is CASSQEVVLAGIGETQYF.

This clonotype appeared a single time. The chain uses TRBV18 and TRBJ1-1, with D uncertain. Trimming left V 3 bases short and J 0 bases short, with 11 bases between. Germline V lookup: CDR1 KGHSH, CDR2 LQKENI. The CDR3 loop spans 15 amino acids. The CDR3 sequence is CASSPELLMNTEAFF. The CDR3, as DNA: TGTGCCAGCTCACCCGAACTACTAATGAACACTGAAGCTTTCTTT.

This clonotype was picked up one time. The chain is built from TRBV15 and TRBJ2-1, with 14 bases identical to TRBD2. V lost 4 bases and J lost 8; bases outside the gene matches: 4. Germline V gene sequence: CDR1 LNHNV, CDR2 YYDKDF (reference sequence). CDR3 length equals 15 residues. The CDR3 here is CATSKPGLAGDEQFF. The DNA of the CDR3 is TGTGCCACCAGCAAGCCGGGACTAGCGGGAGATGAGCAGTTCTTC.

The table lists this clonotype with a few counts. V gene TRBV7-2 combines with J gene TRBJ1-4; D unclear. The germline CDR1 and CDR2 sequences are SGHTA and FQGNSA. The CDR3 spans 13 residues. V gave up 4 bases and J gave up 4 bases, with 7 bases separating them. This chain's CDR3 is CASSWGFNEKLFF. The CDR3 nucleotides read TGTGCCAGCAGCTGGGGATTTAATGAAAAACTGTTTTTT.

This rearrangement joins TRBV3-1 to TRBJ2-1, with D perhaps assigned TRBD1 or TRBD2 (6 bases each). V dropped 4 bases and J dropped 8 bases, with 18 bases sitting between them. Germline-derived CDR1 and CDR2 are LGHDT and YNNKEL (reference sequence). CDR3 length: 15 residues. The CDR3 DNA is TGTGCCAGCAGCCCAAGAAGGGGGGTGACCCATGAGCAGTTCTTC. Protein: CASSPRRGVTHEQFF.

The CDR3: CSVVHTYEQYF. As DNA, the CDR3 is TGCAGCGTTGTTCACACCTACGAGCAGTACTTC. The chain has TRBV29-1 and TRBJ2-7, with D uncertain. The V gene's germline CDR1 is SQVTM and CDR2 ANQGSEA. V dropped 4 bases and J dropped 2 bases, with 6 bases sitting between them. The CDR3 has 11 residues.

A few counts support this clonotype. The chain carries TRBV29-1 and TRBJ1-2; D is unresolved. Trimming shortened V by 3 bases and J by 4 bases, and 12 bases separated the two germline ends. In germline, CDR1 is SQVTM, CDR2 ANQGSEA. CDR3 size: 13 residues. CDR3 residues: CSVESGKGYGYTF. As DNA, the CDR3 is TGCAGCGTTGAGAGCGGCAAAGGCTATGGCTACACCTTC.

The table lists this clonotype with a count of one. The chain is built from TRBV20-1 and TRBJ2-5; 8 nucleotides align to TRBD2. Germline-derived CDR1 and CDR2 are DFQATT and SNEGSKA (reference sequence). With V trimmed by 4 bases and J by 5 bases, 15 bases remained unmatched. This CDR3 has 16 amino acids. Here the CDR3 DNA reads TGCAGTGCTACCGGAGGCGGGGGGTACCCTGGGGAGACCCAGTACTTC. It translates to CSATGGGGYPGETQYF.

J is TRBJ2-1 and V is TRBV20-1; 10 bases match TRBD2. Germline trimming cut 6 bases from V and 10 bases from J; bases unmatched to any gene: 12. The CDR3 extends over 14 amino acids. Germline V CDR1 and CDR2: DFQATT, SNEGSKA (reference sequence). Here the CDR3 reads CSAPPPSGSQEQFF. DNA for the CDR3: TGCAGTGCCCCTCCCCCTAGCGGGAGTCAGGAGCAGTTCTTC.

The J gene is TRBJ2-2, the V gene TRBV29-1; D gene unclear. The CDR3 runs 13 residues. Germline V lookup: CDR1 SQVTM, CDR2 ANQGSEA. V was pared by 6 bases and J by 4 bases, with 12 bases between. The CDR3 DNA sequence: TGCAGCGTCCGGCAGCCCCGCACCGGGGAGCTGTTTTTT. Translation gives CSVRQPRTGELFF.

The genes are TRBV2 and TRBJ2-2; possibly TRBD1 for D (6 bases). The CDR3 spans 13 residues. CDR1 SNHLY and CDR2 FYNNEI come from the germline V gene. V gave up 5 bases and J gave up 10 bases, with 14 bases separating them. CDR3 nucleotide sequence: TGTGCCAGCAGTATACAGGGTTCGGAGGAGCTGTTTTTT. Amino acids: CASSIQGSEELFF.

V and J are TRBV7-9 and TRBJ1-2; D unresolved. The V gene lost 4 bases and the J gene lost 6 bases, with 6 bases spanning the gap. The CDR3 contains 11 residues. Per the germline V gene, CDR1 is SEHNR and CDR2 is FQNEAQ (reference sequence). CDR3 bases: TGTGCCAGCAGCTCTCCGGATGGCTACACCTTC. It codes for CASSSPDGYTF. Full variable domain (rest looked up from reference TRBV7-9 and TRBJ1-2): DTGVSQNPRHKITKRGQNVTFRCDPISEHNRLYWYRQTLGQGPEFLTYFQNEAQLEKSRLLSDRFSAERPKGSFSTLEIQRTEQGDSAMYLCASSSPDGYTFGSGTRLTVV.

The chain employs TRBV5-1 and TRBJ1-1, with a tentative D call TRBD1 (5 bases). The CDR3 length is 13 residues. Trimming left V 0 bases short and J 7 bases short, with 10 bases between. Germline lookup yields CDR1 SGHRS and CDR2 YFSETQ. CDR3 sequence: CASSLGSTDEAFF. The CDR3 coding sequence is TGCGCCAGCAGCTTGGGGTCGACAGATGAAGCTTTCTTT.

The rearrangement joins TRBV12-5 to TRBJ2-3, with no clear D. The length of the CDR3 is 13 residues. The germline V gene encodes CDR1 LGHNT and CDR2 FRNRAP. With 10 bases removed from V and 4 bases from J, the gap between germline ends came to 15 bases. As DNA, the CDR3 is TGTGCTACCTCGACGACGGCGTCAGATACGCAGTATTTT. It codes for CATSTTASDTQYF. The full variable domain, with the rest looked up from reference TRBV12-5 and TRBJ2-3, is DARVTQTPRHKVTEMGQEVTMRCQPILGHNTVFWYRQTMMQGLELLAYFRNRAPLDDSGMPKDRFSAEMPDATLATLKIQPSEPRDSAVYFCATSTTASDTQYFGPGTRLTVL.

The gene calls are TRBV19 and TRBJ2-2; maybe TRBD2 (5 bases). V lost 4 bases to trimming and J lost 4 bases, with 22 bases between them. The CDR3 is made up of 18 amino acids. Germline loops: CDR1 LNHDA, CDR2 SQIVND (reference sequence). For the CDR3, the DNA is TGTGCCAGTAGTACGGACGAGGAGACCCTTCGGGGCACCGGGGAGCTGTTTTTT. Amino acid sequence: CASSTDEETLRGTGELFF.

The chain joins TRBV7-2 to TRBJ2-7; possibly TRBD2 for D (5 bases). CDR1 and CDR2 from the germline V gene are SGHTA and FQGNSA. Between the trimmed V and J ends, which lost 1 base and 6 bases, there was a span of 16 bases. The CDR3 runs to 15 residues. CDR3 sequence (DNA): TGTGCCAGCAGCTTAGTTATCTTCAGTGGAGGCGAGCAGTACTTC. It encodes CASSLVIFSGGEQYF.

This chain links TRBV20-1 with TRBJ2-7; 11 positions agree with TRBD2. The germline gives CDR1 DFQATT, CDR2 SNEGSKA (reference sequence). This CDR3 spans 12 amino acids. CDR3 sequence: CSPLGLAGEQYF. The CDR3 DNA sequence: TGCAGCCCTCTAGGACTAGCGGGCGAGCAGTACTTC.

This chain uses TRBV4-3 with TRBJ2-3; no reliable D call. CDR1 is LGHNA and CDR2 is YSLEER in the germline V gene. V dropped 0 bases and J dropped 4 bases, with 8 bases sitting between them. The CDR3 covers 14 residues. The CDR3 loop is CASSQDLGPDTQYF. The CDR3 region has the DNA TGCGCCAGCAGCCAAGATCTAGGCCCAGATACGCAGTATTTT.

This rearrangement joins TRBV7-2 to TRBJ1-6; D unclear. Germline V lookup: CDR1 SGHTA, CDR2 FQGNSA. The CDR3 covers 15 residues. The germline V and J ends were trimmed by 2 bases and 6 bases, with 11 bases remaining between them. CDR3 DNA: TGTGCCAGCAGCTTAAACCGTCTGGGTAATTCACCCCTCCACTTT. Its translation: CASSLNRLGNSPLHF.